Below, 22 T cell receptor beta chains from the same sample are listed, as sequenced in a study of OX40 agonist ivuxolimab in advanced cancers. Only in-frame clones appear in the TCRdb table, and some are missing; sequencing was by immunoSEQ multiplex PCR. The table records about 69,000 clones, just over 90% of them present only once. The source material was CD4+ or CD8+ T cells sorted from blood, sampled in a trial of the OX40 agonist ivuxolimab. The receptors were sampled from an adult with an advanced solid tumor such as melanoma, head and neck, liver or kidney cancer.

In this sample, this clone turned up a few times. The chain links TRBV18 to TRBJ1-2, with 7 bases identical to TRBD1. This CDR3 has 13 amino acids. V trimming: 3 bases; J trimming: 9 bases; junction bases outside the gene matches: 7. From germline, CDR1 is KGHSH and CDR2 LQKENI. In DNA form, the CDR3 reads TGTGCCAGCTCACCCCTCGGACAGGCCAGCTACACCTTC. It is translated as CASSPLGQASYTF.

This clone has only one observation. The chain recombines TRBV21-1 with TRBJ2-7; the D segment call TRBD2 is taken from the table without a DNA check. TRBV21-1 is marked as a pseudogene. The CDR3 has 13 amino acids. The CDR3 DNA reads TGTGCCAGCACGGGGTGCGGGGACTACGAGCAGTACTTC. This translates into CASTGCGDYEQYF.

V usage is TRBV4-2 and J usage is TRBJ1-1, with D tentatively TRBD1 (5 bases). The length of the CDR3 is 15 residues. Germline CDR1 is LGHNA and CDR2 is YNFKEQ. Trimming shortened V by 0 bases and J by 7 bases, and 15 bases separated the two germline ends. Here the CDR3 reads CASSQEAGMEVEAFF. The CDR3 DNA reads TGTGCCAGCAGCCAAGAGGCAGGGATGGAAGTTGAAGCTTTCTTT.

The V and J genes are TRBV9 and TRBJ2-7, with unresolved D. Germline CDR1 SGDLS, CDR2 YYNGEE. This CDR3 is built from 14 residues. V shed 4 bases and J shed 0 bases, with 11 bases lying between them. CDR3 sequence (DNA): TGTGCCAGCAGCTCCCGGCCGAGCTCCTACGAGCAGTACTTC. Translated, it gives CASSSRPSSYEQYF.

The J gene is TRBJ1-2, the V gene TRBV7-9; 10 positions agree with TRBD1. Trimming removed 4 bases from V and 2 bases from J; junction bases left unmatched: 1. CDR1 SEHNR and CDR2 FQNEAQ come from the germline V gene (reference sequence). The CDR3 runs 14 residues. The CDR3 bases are TGTGCCAGCAGCTCGGGACAGGGGAACTATGGCTACACCTTC. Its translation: CASSSGQGNYGYTF. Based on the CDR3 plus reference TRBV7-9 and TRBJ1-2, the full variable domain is DTGVSQNPRHKITKRGQNVTFRCDPISEHNRLYWYRQTLGQGPEFLTYFQNEAQLEKSRLLSDRFSAERPKGSFSTLEIQRTEQGDSAMYLCASSSGQGNYGYTFGSGTRLTVV.

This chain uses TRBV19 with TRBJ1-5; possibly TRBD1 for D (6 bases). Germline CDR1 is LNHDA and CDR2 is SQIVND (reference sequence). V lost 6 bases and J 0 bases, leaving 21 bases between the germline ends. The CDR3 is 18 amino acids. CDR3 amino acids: CASSAARGMAISNQPQHF. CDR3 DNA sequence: TGTGCCAGTAGCGCTGCGAGGGGGATGGCTATTAGCAATCAGCCCCAGCATTTT.

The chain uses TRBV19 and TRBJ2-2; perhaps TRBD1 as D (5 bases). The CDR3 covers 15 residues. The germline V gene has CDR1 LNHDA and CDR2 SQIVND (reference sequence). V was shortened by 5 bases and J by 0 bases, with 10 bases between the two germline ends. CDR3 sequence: CASSQTVANTGELFF. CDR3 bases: TGTGCCAGTAGTCAGACAGTCGCGAACACCGGGGAGCTGTTTTTT.

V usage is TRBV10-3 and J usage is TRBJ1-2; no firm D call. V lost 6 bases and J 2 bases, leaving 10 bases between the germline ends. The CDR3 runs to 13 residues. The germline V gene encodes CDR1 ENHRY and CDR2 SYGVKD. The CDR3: CAIREEVNYGYTF. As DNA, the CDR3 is TGTGCCATCAGGGAAGAGGTCAACTATGGCTACACCTTC.

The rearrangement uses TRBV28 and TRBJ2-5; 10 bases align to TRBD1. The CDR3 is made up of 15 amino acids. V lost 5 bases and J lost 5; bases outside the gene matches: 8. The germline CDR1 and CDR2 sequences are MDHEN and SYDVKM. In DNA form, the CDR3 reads TGTGCCAGCAGTCTGGACAGGGGGGCATCGGAGACCCAGTACTTC. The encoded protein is CASSLDRGASETQYF.

The CDR3 region has the DNA TGTGCCAGCAGAGAGGGACAACGAAACACCATATATTTT. This sequence encodes CASREGQRNTIYF. The chain couples TRBV28 to TRBJ1-3; perhaps TRBD1 as D (6 bases). The germline V and J ends were trimmed by 6 bases and 5 bases, with 11 bases remaining between them. CDR3 length: 13 amino acids. Germline CDR1 is MDHEN and CDR2 is SYDVKM.

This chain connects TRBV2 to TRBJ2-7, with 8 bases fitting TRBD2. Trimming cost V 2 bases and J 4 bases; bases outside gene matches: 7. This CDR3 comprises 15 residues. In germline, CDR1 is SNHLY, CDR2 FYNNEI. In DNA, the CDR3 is TGTGCCAGCAGTGAATCCCTAGCGGGTTGGTACGAGCAGTACTTC. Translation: CASSESLAGWYEQYF.

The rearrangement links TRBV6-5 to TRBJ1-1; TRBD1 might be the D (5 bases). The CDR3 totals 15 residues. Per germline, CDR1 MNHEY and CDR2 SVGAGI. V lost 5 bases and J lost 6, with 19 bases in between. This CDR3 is CASSNPGLPRAEAFF. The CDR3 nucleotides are TGTGCCAGCAGTAATCCGGGACTGCCCCGCGCTGAAGCTTTCTTT.

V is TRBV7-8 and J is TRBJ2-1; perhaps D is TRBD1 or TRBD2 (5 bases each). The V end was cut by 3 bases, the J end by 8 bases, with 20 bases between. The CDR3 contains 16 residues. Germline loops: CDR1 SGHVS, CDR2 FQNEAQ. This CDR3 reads CASSFRSGTGQHEQFF. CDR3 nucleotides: TGTGCCAGCAGCTTCCGCAGTGGGACGGGGCAGCATGAGCAGTTCTTC. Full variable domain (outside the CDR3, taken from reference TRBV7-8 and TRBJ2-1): GAGVSQSPRYKVAKRGQDVALRCDPISGHVSLFWYQQALGQGPEFLTYFQNEAQLDKSGLPSDRFFAERPEGSVSTLKIQRTQQEDSAVYLCASSFRSGTGQHEQFFGPGTRLTVL.

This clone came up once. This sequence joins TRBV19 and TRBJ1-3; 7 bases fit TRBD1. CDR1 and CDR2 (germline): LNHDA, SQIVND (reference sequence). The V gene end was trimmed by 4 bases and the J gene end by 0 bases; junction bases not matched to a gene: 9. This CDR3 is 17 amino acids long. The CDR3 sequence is CASSTLRQGLSGNTIYF. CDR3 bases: TGTGCCAGTAGTACCCTACGACAGGGACTCTCTGGAAACACCATATATTTT.

CDR3 amino acids: CASSQASVSYEQYF. The CDR3 DNA reads TGTGCCAGCAGCCAAGCTAGCGTTTCCTACGAGCAGTACTTC. The V gene is TRBV14, the J gene TRBJ2-7; a possible D gene is TRBD2 (6 bases). V lost 1 base to trimming and J lost 1 base, with 8 bases between them. Germline lookup yields CDR1 SGHDN and CDR2 FVKESK. The CDR3 runs to 14 residues.

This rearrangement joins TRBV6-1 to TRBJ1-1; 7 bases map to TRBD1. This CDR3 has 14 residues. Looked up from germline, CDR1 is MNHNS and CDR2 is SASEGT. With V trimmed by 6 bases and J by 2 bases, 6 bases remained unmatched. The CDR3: CASRVDRANTEAFF. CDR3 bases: TGTGCCAGCAGGGTAGACAGGGCCAACACTGAAGCTTTCTTT.

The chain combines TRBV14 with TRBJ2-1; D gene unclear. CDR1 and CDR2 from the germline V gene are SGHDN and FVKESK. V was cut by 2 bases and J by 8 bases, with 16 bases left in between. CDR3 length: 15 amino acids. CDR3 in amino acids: CASSQLDARGDEQFF. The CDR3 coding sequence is TGTGCCAGCAGCCAACTGGACGCCCGTGGCGATGAGCAGTTCTTC.

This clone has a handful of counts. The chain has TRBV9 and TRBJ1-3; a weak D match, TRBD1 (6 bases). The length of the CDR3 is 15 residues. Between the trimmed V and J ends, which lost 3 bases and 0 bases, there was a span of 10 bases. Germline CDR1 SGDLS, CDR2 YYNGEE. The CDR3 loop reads CASSATGSSGNTIYF. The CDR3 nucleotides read TGTGCCAGCAGCGCTACAGGGAGCTCTGGAAACACCATATATTTT.

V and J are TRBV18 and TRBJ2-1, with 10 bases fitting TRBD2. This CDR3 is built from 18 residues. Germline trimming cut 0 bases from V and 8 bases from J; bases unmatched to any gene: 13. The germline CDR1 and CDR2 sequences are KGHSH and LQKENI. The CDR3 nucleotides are TGTGCCAGCTCACCACCGGGACTAGCGTTCCCCTTTCCCCATGAGCAGTTCTTC. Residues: CASSPPGLAFPFPHEQFF.

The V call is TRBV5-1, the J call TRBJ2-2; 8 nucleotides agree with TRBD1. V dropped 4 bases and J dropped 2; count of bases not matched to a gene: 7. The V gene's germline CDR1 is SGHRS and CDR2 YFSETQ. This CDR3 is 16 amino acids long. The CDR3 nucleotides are TGCGCCAGCAGCGCGCGACAGGGGATCAACACCGGGGAGCTGTTTTTT. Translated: CASSARQGINTGELFF.

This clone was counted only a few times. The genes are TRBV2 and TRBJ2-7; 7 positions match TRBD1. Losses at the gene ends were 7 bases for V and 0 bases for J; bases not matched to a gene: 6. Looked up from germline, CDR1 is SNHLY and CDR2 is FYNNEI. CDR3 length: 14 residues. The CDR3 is CASKPDRSSYEQYF. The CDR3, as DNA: TGTGCCAGCAAGCCGGACAGGAGCTCCTACGAGCAGTACTTC.

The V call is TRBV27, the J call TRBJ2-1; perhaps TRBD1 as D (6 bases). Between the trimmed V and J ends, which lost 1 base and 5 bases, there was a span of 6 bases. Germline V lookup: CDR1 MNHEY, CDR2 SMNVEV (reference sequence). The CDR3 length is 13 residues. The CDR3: CASSLWDNNEQFF. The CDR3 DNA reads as TGTGCCAGCAGTTTATGGGACAACAATGAGCAGTTCTTC.